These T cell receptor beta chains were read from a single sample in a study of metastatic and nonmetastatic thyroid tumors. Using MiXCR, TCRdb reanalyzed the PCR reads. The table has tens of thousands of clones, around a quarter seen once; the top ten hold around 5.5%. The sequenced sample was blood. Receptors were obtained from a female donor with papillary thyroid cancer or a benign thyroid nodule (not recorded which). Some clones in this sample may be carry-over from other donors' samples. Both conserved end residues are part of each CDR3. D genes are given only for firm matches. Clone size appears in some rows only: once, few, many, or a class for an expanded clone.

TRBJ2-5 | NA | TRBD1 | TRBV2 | CASSEGTGGGETQYF | TGTGCCAGCAGTGAAGGGACAGGGGGGGGAGAGACCCAGTACTTC
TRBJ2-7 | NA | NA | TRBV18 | CASSPSTGTYYEQYF | TGTGCCAGCTCACCAAGCACAGGGACATATTACGAGCAGTACTTC
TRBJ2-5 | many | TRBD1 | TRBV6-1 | CASTIGTVTAETQYF | TGTGCCAGCACTATAGGGACAGTCACCGCGGAGACCCAGTACTTC
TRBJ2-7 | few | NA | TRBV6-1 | CASTHVYEQYF | TGTGCCAGCACCCACGTCTACGAGCAGTACTTC
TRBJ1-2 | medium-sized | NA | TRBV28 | CASSSEERRYGYTF | TGTGCCAGCAGTAGCGAGGAAAGGAGATATGGCTACACCTTC
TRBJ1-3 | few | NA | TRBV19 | CASSISDSGNTIYF | TGTGCCAGTAGTATCTCCGACTCTGGAAACACCATATATTTT
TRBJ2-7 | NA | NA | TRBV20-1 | CIAREGVSSYEQYF | TGCATTGCTAGAGAAGGGGTGAGCTCCTACGAGCAGTACTTC
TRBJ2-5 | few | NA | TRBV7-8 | CASSSGEETQYF | TGTGCCAGCAGCTCGGGGGAAGAGACCCAGTACTTC
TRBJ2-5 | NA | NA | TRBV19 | CASSITSFGETQYF | TGTGCCAGTAGTATAACCAGCTTTGGAGAGACCCAGTACTTC
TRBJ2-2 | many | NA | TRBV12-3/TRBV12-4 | CASSPHVGGIGELFF | TGTGCCAGCAGTCCACATGTTGGGGGGATTGGGGAGCTGTTTTTT
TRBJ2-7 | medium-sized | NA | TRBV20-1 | CSARDRTDYEQYF | TGCAGTGCTAGAGACAGGACAGACTACGAGCAGTACTTC
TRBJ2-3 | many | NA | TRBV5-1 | CASRKQANTDTQYF | TGCGCCAGCAGAAAACAGGCGAACACAGATACGCAGTATTTT
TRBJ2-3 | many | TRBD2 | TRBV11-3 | CASSSVAGADTQYF | TGTGCCAGCAGCTCAGTAGCGGGAGCAGATACGCAGTATTTT
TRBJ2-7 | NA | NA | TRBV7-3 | CASSLYTGSYEQYF | TGTGCCAGCAGCTTATATACGGGCTCCTACGAGCAGTACTTC
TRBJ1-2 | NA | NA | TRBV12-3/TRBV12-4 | CASGFQGPGRGYTF | TGTGCCAGCGGTTTTCAGGGACCTGGACGTGGCTACACCTTC
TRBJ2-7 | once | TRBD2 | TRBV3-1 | CASNSGRGAEQYF | TGTGCCAGCAATAGCGGGAGGGGAGCCGAGCAGTACTTC
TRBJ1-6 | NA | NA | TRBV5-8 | CASSLDQGTNSPLHF | TGTGCCAGCAGCTTGGATCAGGGGACAAATTCACCCCTCCACTTT
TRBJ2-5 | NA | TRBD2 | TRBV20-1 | CSATSGMAYETQYF | TGCAGTGCCACTAGCGGTATGGCTTATGAGACCCAGTACTTC
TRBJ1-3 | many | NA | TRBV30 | CAWSTLRGGQTSSGNTIYF | TGTGCCTGGAGTACTCTCCGGGGGGGCCAGACGAGCTCTGGAAACACCATATATTTT
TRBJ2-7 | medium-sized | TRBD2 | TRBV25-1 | CASSDPTSGDYEQYF | TGTGCCAGCAGTGACCCGACTAGCGGCGACTACGAGCAGTACTTC
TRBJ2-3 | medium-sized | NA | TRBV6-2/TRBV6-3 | CASSYGVFTDTQYF | TGTGCCAGCAGTTACGGAGTATTCACAGATACGCAGTATTTT
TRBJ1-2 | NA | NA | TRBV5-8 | CASSLGGLAGYTF | TGTGCCAGCAGCTTGGGGGGCCTTGCAGGCTACACCTTC
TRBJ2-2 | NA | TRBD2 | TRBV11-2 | CASSSKPSGVTGELFF | TGTGCCAGCAGCTCAAAACCCAGCGGGGTCACCGGGGAGCTGTTTTTT
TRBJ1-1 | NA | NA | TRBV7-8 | CASSKQGRNTEAFF | TGTGCCAGCAGCAAACAGGGAAGGAACACTGAAGCTTTCTTT
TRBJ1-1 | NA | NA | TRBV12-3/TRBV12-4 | CASSQLPMNTEAFF | TGTGCCAGCAGTCAACTACCAATGAACACTGAAGCTTTCTTT